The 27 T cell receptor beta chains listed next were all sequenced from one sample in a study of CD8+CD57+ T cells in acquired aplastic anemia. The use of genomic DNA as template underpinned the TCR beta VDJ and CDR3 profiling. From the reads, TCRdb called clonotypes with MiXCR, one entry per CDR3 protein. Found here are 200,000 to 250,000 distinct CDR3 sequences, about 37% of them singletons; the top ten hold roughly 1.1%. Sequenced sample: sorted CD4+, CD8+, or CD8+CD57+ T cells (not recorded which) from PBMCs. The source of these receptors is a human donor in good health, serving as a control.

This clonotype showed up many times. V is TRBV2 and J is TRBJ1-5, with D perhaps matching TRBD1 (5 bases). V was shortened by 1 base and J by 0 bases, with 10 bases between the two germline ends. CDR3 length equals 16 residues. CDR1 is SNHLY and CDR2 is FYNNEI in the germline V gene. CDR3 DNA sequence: TGTGCCAGCAGTGAAGGGACATATCGTAGCAATCAGCCCCAGCATTTT. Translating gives CASSEGTYRSNQPQHF.

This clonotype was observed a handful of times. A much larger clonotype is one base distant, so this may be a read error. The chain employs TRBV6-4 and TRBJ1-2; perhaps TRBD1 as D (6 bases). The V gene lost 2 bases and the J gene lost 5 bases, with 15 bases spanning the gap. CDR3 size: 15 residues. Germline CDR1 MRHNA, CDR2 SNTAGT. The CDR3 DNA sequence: TGTGCCAGCAGTGACCCCTTTGGGACAACATATGGCTACACCTTC. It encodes CASSDPFGTTYGYTF.

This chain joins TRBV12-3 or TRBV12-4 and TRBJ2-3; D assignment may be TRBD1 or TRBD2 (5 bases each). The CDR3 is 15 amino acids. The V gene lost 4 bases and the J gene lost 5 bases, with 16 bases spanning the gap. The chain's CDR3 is CASSWDGTVGDTQYF. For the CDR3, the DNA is TGTGCCAGCAGTTGGGATGGGACCGTCGGAGATACGCAGTATTTT.

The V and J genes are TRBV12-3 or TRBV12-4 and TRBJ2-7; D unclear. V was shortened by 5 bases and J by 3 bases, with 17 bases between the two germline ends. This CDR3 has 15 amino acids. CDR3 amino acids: CASSTTNSSLYEQYF. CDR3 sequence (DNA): TGTGCCAGCAGTACCACAAATAGCAGTCTCTACGAGCAGTACTTC.

This chain's CDR3 is CASSGGDWTEAFF. CDR3 bases: TGTGCCAGCAGTGGGGGGGACTGGACTGAAGCTTTCTTT. The V call is TRBV2, the J call TRBJ1-1; D might be TRBD1 (5 bases). The V end lost 4 bases, the J end lost 5 bases, and 11 bases lay between the germline ends. CDR1 SNHLY and CDR2 FYNNEI come from the germline V gene. The length of the CDR3 is 13 residues.

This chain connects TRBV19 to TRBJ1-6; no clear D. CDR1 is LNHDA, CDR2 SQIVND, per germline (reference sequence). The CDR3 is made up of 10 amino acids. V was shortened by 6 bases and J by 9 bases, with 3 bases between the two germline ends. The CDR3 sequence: CASRASPLHF. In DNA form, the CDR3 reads TGTGCCAGTAGAGCTTCACCCCTCCACTTT.

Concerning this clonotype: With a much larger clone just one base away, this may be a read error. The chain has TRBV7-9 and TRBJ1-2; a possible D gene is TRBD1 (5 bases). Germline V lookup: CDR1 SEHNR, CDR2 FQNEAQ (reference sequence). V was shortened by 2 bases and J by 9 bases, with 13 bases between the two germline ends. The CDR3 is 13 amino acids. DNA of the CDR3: TGTGCCAGCAGCTTACTTTCGGGGACCAGCTACACCTTC. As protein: CASSLLSGTSYTF. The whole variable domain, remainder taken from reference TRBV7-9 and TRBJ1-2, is DTGVSQNPRHKITKRGQNVTFRCDPISEHNRLYWYRQTLGQGPEFLTYFQNEAQLEKSRLLSDRFSAERPKGSFSTLEIQRTEQGDSAMYLCASSLLSGTSYTFGSGTRLTVV.

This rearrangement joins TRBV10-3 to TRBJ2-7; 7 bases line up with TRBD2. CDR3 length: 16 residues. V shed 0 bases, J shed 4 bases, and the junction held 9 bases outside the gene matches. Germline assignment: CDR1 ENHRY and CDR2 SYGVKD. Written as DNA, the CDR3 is TGTGCCATCAGTGAGTCGCCAATAGGGAGGGCTTACGAGCAGTACTTC. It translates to CAISESPIGRAYEQYF.

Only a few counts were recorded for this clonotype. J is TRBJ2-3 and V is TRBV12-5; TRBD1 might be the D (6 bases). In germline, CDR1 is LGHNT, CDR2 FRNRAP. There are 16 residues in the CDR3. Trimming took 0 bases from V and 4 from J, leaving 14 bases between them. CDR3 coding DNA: TGTGCTAGTGGTTTGGTATTAACAGGGCAGTCAGATACGCAGTATTTT. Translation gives CASGLVLTGQSDTQYF.

CDR3 sequence: CASKLRLGWRGTGITDTQYF. CDR3 coding DNA: TGTGCCAGCAAACTAAGACTCGGGTGGCGGGGGACCGGAATAACAGATACGCAGTATTTT. The genes are TRBV5-2 and TRBJ2-3; the table names TRBD1, a call not compared with the DNA. TRBV5-2 is a pseudogene. The CDR3 runs to 20 residues.

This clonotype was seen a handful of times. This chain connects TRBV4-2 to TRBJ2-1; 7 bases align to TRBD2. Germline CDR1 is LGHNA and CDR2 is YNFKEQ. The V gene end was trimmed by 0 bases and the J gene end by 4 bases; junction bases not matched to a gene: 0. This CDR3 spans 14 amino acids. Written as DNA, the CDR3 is TGTGCCAGCAGCCAAGAGGGGGGGTACAATGAGCAGTTCTTC. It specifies CASSQEGGYNEQFF.

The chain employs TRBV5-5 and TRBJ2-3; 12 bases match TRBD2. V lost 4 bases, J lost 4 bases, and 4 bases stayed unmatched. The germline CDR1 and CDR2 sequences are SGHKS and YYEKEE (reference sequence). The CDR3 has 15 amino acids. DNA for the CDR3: TGTGCCAGCAGCGGACTAGCGGGGAGCCCAGATACGCAGTATTTT. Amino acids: CASSGLAGSPDTQYF.

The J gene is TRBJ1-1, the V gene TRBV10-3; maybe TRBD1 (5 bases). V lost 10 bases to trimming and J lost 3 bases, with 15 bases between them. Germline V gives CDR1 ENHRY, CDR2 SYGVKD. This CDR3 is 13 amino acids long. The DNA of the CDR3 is TGTGCCAGCAGATGGGGCCGGGACACTGAAGCTTTCTTT. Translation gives CASRWGRDTEAFF.

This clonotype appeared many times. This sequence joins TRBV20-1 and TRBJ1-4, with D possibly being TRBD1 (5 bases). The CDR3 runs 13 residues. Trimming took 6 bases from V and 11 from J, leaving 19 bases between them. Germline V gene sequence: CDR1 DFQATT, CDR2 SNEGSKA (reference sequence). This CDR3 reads CSATSWGSRKLFF. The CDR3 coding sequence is TGCAGTGCCACCTCTTGGGGGTCGCGGAAACTGTTTTTT.

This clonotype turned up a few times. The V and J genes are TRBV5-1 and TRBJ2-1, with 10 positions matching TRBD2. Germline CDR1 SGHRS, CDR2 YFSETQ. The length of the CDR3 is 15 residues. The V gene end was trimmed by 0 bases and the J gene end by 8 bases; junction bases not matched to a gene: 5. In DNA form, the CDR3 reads TGCGCCAGCAGCTTGGGCCTAGCGGGAGTCTATGAGCAGTTCTTC. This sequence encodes CASSLGLAGVYEQFF.

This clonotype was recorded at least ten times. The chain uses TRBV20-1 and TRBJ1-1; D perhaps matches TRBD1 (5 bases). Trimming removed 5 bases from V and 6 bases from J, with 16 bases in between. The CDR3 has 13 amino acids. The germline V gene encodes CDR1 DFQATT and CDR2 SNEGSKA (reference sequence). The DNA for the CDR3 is TGCAGTGCTGATGACAGTCGGGCGGCTGAAGCTTTCTTT. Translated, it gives CSADDSRAAEAFF.

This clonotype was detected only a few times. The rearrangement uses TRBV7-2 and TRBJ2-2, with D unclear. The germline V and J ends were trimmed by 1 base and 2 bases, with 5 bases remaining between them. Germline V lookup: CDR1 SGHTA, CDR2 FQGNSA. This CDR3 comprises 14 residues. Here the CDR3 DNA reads TGTGCCAGCAGCTTAGTAGTTAACACCGGGGAGCTGTTTTTT. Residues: CASSLVVNTGELFF.

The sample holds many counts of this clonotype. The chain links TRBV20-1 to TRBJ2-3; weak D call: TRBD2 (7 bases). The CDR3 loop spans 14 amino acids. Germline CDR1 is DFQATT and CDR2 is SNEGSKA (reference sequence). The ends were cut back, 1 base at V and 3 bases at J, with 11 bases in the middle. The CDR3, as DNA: TGCAGTGCTAGAGGCGGGGGCAAAACAGATACGCAGTATTTT. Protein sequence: CSARGGGKTDTQYF.

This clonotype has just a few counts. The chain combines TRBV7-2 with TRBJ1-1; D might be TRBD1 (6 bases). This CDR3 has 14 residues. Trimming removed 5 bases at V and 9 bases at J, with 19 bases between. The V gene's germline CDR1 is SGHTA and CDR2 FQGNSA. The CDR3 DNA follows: TGTGCCAGCAGCCCGCCCGGGGGGACACCAAAAGCTTTCTTT. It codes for CASSPPGGTPKAFF.

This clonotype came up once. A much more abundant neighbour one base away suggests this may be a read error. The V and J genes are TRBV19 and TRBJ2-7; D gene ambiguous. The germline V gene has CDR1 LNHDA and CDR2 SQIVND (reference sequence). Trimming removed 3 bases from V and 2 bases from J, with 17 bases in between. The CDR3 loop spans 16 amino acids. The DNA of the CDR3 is TGTGCCAGTAGTATGAAAAATGGCCTAGACACCTACGAGCAGTACTTC. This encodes CASSMKNGLDTYEQYF. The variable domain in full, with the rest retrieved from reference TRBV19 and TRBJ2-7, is DGGITQSPKYLFRKEGQNVTLSCEQNLNHDAMYWYRQDPGQGLRLIYYSQIVNDFQKGDIAEGYSVSREKKESFPLTVTSAQKNPTAFYLCASSMKNGLDTYEQYFGPGTRLTVT.

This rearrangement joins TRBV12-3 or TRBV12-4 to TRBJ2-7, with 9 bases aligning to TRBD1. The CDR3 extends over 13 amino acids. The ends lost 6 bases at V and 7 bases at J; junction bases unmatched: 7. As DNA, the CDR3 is TGTGCCAGCAGGGGACAGGGCTACAATGAGCAGTACTTC. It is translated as CASRGQGYNEQYF.

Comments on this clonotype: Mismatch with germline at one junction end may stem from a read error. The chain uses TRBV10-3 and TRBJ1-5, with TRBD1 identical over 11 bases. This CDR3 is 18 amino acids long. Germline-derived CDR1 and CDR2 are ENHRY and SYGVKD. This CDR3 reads CAISGSLGQGEYNEPQHF. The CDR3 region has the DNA TGTGCCATCAGTGGGAGTTTGGGACAGGGGGAATACAATGAGCCCCAGCATTTT.

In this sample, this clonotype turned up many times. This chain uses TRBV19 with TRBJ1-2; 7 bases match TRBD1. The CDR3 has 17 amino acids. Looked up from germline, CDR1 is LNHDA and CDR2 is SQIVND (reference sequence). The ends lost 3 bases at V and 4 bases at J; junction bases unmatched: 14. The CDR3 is CASSILGGVRTGYGYTF. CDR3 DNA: TGTGCCAGTAGTATCCTCGGGGGTGTAAGGACAGGCTATGGCTACACCTTC.

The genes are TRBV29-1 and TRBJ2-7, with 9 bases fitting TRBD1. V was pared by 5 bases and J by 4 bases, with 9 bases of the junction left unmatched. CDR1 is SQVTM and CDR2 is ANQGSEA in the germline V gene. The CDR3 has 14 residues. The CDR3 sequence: CSVREGTGKYEQYF. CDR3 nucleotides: TGCAGCGTTAGGGAAGGGACAGGGAAATACGAGCAGTACTTC.

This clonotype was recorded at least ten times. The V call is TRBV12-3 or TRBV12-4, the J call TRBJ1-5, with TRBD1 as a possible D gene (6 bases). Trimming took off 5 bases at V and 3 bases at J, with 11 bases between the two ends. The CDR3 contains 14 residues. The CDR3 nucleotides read TGTGCCAGCAGTGTCGGACAGTTCAATCAGCCCCAGCATTTT. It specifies CASSVGQFNQPQHF.

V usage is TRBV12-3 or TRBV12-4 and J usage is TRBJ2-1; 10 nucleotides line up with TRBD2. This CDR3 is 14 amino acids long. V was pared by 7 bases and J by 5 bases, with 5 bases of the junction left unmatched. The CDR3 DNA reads TGTGCCAGCACCCGGACTAGCGGAAACAATGAGCAGTTCTTC. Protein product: CASTRTSGNNEQFF.

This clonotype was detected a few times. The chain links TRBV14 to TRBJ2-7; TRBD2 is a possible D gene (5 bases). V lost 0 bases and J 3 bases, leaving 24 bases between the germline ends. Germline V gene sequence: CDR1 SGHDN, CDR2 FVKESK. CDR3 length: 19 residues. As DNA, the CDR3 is TGTGCCAGCAGCCAAGAGGGCCTGAGGCTAGCTCCGGGATACTACGAGCAGTACTTC. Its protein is CASSQEGLRLAPGYYEQYF.